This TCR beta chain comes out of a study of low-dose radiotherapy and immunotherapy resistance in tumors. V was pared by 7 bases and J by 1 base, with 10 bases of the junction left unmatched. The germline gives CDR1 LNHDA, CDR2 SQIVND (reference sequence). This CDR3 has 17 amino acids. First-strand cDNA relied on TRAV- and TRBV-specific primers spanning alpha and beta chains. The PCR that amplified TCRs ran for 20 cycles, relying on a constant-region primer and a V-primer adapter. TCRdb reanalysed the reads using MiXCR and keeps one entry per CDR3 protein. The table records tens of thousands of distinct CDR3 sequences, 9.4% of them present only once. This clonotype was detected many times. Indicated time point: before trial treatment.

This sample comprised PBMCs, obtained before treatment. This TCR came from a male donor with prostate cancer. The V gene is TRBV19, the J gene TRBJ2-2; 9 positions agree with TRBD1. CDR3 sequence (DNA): TGTGCCAGTATCCAGACAGGGGGAGCGGGGAACACCGGGGAGCTGTTTTTT. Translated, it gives CASIQTGGAGNTGELFF. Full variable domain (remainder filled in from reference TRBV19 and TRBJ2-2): DGGITQSPKYLFRKEGQNVTLSCEQNLNHDAMYWYRQDPGQGLRLIYYSQIVNDFQKGDIAEGYSVSREKKESFPLTVTSAQKNPTAFYLCASIQTGGAGNTGELFFGEGSRLTVL.